The present TCR beta chain was sequenced within a study of glioma-infiltrating T cells. This clonotype has at least ten counts. Antigen specificity is unknown. TCR alpha and beta CDR3 regions were amplified from RNA using iRepertoire nested multiplex PCR. One-step reverse transcription and amplification started from approximately 100-400 ng of tissue mRNA or PBMC total RNA. Each CDR3 protein is one row after TCRdb ran MiXCR on the multiplex PCR reads. The sample holds thousands of distinct CDR3 sequences; 28% are singletons and the top ten take 13%. The germline gives CDR1 LGHDT, CDR2 YNNKEL (reference sequence). CDR3 length equals 16 residues. V was pared by 4 bases and J by 1 base, with 4 bases of the junction left unmatched. Study-wide results and limits: CDR3 overlap between tissue and blood was very small. Gliomas, especially low-grade, showed above-expected tissue-blood divergence; non-neoplastic patients showed below.

The chain couples TRBV3-1 to TRBJ2-3, with 11 bases matching TRBD2. The origin of this receptor is a human donor with low-grade glioma or glioblastoma, undergoing nonglioma brain surgery, or in good health (not recorded which). Material: glioma tissue, nonneoplastic brain tissue, or PBMCs (not recorded which). CDR3 amino acids: CASSLGLAGRTDTQYF. In DNA form, the CDR3 reads TGTGCCAGCAGCCTCGGACTAGCGGGCCGCACAGATACGCAGTATTTT.